These 31 T cell receptor beta chains came from one sample sequenced in a study of cytomegalovirus exposure and HLA in healthy donors (dated by TCRdb to 2017 to 2019). The library was built by means of the immunoSEQ multiplex PCR assay. For the multiplex PCR, a mixture combining 60 forward primers for TCR Vbeta segments and 13 reverse primers for TCR Jbeta segments was used. Sourced from immuneACCESS, this table was stored by TCRdb with only in-frame sequences that have V and J called. A share of the clones is absent; for the studies checked, an unresolved V gene accounts for under half, and the remainder has no known explanation. The sample includes hundreds of thousands of clones, with less than 80% observed a single time. The top ten clones comprise roughly 0.22% of the sample. Source material: PBMCs. The receptors here all came from a girl aged 2-10 years in good health and CMV-seronegative.

This clone showed up just a few times. The chain employs TRBV27 and TRBJ1-1, with TRBD1 as a possible D gene (5 bases). This CDR3 is built from 13 residues. The germline V gene encodes CDR1 MNHEY and CDR2 SMNVEV (reference sequence). Trimming shortened V by 0 bases and J by 5 bases, and 7 bases separated the two germline ends. CDR3 bases: TGTGCCAGCAGTTTATCGGCAGGGACTGAAGCTTTCTTT. Its protein is CASSLSAGTEAFF.

The J gene is TRBJ2-7, the V gene TRBV9, with D maybe TRBD2 (5 bases). Trimming cost V 4 bases and J 1 base, with 15 bases left between them. The length of the CDR3 is 15 residues. Germline V gives CDR1 SGDLS, CDR2 YYNGEE. The CDR3 protein is CASSSGLGGSYEQYF. DNA of the CDR3: TGTGCCAGCAGCTCCGGACTCGGTGGGTCCTACGAGCAGTACTTC.

The J gene is TRBJ2-7, the V gene TRBV19; 8 nucleotides align to TRBD2. The CDR3 contains 13 residues. CDR1 and CDR2 (germline): LNHDA, SQIVND (reference sequence). The V segment lost 7 bases and the J segment 4 bases; nucleotides outside the gene matches: 6. The CDR3 sequence: CASTSSGGYEQYF. In nucleotides, the CDR3 is TGTGCCAGTACTTCCTCGGGGGGGTACGAGCAGTACTTC. Using reference TRBV19 and TRBJ2-7 for the parts outside the CDR3, the full variable domain is DGGITQSPKYLFRKEGQNVTLSCEQNLNHDAMYWYRQDPGQGLRLIYYSQIVNDFQKGDIAEGYSVSREKKESFPLTVTSAQKNPTAFYLCASTSSGGYEQYFGPGTRLTVT.

This clone has more than one count but fewer than ten. This sequence joins TRBV6-5 and TRBJ2-5; TRBD1 might be the D (6 bases). Near its end, the DNA agrees better with TRBJ2-7, so the J call may be wrong. This CDR3 has 15 residues. CDR1 and CDR2 from the germline V gene are MNHEY and SVGAGI. CDR3 in amino acids: CASSYMMTGGYEQYF. CDR3 DNA: TGTGCCAGCAGTTACATGATGACAGGTGGCTACGAGCAGTACTTC.

This chain connects TRBV7-9 to TRBJ1-2, with TRBD1 matching 9 bases. This CDR3 contains 17 residues. The V segment lost 8 bases and the J segment 2 bases; nucleotides outside the gene matches: 15. The germline V gene has CDR1 SEHNR and CDR2 FQNEAQ (reference sequence). Here the CDR3 reads CASGGPSGTGKNYGYTF. In nucleotides, the CDR3 is TGTGCCAGCGGTGGGCCCTCCGGGACAGGGAAAAACTATGGCTACACCTTC.

V gene TRBV4-1 combines with J gene TRBJ2-2; D unclear. The CDR3 is made up of 14 amino acids. Trimming left V 2 bases short and J 2 bases short, with 6 bases between. Germline values: CDR1 MGHRA, CDR2 YSYEKL. Here the CDR3 reads CASSQTLNTGELFF. In DNA form, the CDR3 reads TGCGCCAGCAGCCAAACACTAAACACCGGGGAGCTGTTTTTT.

V is TRBV9 and J is TRBJ2-3, with TRBD1 identical over 7 bases. Trimming removed 3 bases from V and 0 bases from J; junction bases left unmatched: 4. There are 15 residues in the CDR3. CDR1 is SGDLS and CDR2 is YYNGEE in the germline V gene. CDR3 amino acids: CASSAGQTSTDTQYF. The CDR3 DNA is TGTGCCAGCAGCGCGGGACAGACTAGCACAGATACGCAGTATTTT.

V gene TRBV29-1 combines with J gene TRBJ1-6; possible D gene TRBD1, 5 bases. Trimming removed 2 bases from V and 10 bases from J, with 12 bases in between. The CDR3 has 13 amino acids. The germline CDR1 and CDR2 sequences are SQVTM and ANQGSEA. DNA of the CDR3: TGCAGCGTTGAATCGGGGGTTGGCTCACCCCTCCACTTT. Amino acids: CSVESGVGSPLHF.

This clone was detected a few times. The chain recombines TRBV6-1 with TRBJ1-1; 10 bases fit TRBD1. There are 13 residues in the CDR3. Germline values: CDR1 MNHNS, CDR2 SASEGT. Germline trimming cut 6 bases from V and 4 bases from J; bases unmatched to any gene: 2. The CDR3 spells CASRRTGGTEAFF. CDR3 nucleotide sequence: TGTGCCAGCAGGAGGACAGGGGGCACTGAAGCTTTCTTT.

The V and J genes are TRBV2 and TRBJ2-3; TRBD2 agrees at 7 bases. The CDR3 consists of 14 residues. Germline V lookup: CDR1 SNHLY, CDR2 FYNNEI. With 4 bases clipped from V and 0 bases from J, the junction kept 1 base outside the gene matches. DNA of the CDR3: TGTGCCAGCAGTGGGACTAGGAGCACAGATACGCAGTATTTT. Its translation is CASSGTRSTDTQYF. The variable domain in full, completed from reference TRBV2 and TRBJ2-3, reads EPEVTQTPSHQVTQMGQEVILRCVPISNHLYFYWYRQILGQKVEFLVSFYNNEISEKSEIFDDQFSVERPDGSNFTLKIRSTKLEDSAMYFCASSGTRSTDTQYFGPGTRLTVL.

This clone was seen only once. The rearrangement links TRBV10-3 to TRBJ2-5; 8 bases are a match to TRBD1. Trimming at V came to 2 bases and at J to 1 base, leaving 3 bases not matched to a gene. Looked up from germline, CDR1 is ENHRY and CDR2 is SYGVKD. The CDR3 covers 15 residues. The CDR3 here is CAISEIGQGQETQYF. The CDR3 DNA reads as TGTGCCATCAGTGAGATCGGACAGGGCCAAGAGACCCAGTACTTC.

The chain links TRBV19 to TRBJ1-5, with D hard to call. Germline CDR1 and CDR2: LNHDA and SQIVND (reference sequence). The V and J ends lost 2 bases and 2 bases respectively, with 10 bases between them. The CDR3 is 15 amino acids. DNA of the CDR3: TGTGCCAGTAGTATAAGAGGTTTTGGCAATCAGCCCCAGCATTTT. Its translation is CASSIRGFGNQPQHF.

V and J are TRBV7-2 and TRBJ1-4; D unresolved. CDR1 and CDR2 from the germline V gene are SGHTA and FQGNSA. The CDR3 is 15 residues long. The V and J ends lost 2 bases and 0 bases respectively, with 7 bases between them. The CDR3 loop reads CASSLWRATNEKLFF. The CDR3 coding sequence is TGTGCCAGCAGCTTATGGCGGGCAACTAATGAAAAACTGTTTTTT.

The V and J genes are TRBV5-1 and TRBJ2-7, with no clear D. The CDR3 sequence is 12 residues long. The V and J ends lost 0 bases and 2 bases respectively, with 3 bases between them. Germline V gene data show CDR1 as SGHRS and CDR2 as YFSETQ. The CDR3 DNA sequence: TGCGCCAGCAGCTTGGACACCTACGAGCAGTACTTC. Protein sequence: CASSLDTYEQYF. Complete variable domain (other parts from reference TRBV5-1 and TRBJ2-7): KAGVTQTPRYLIKTRGQQVTLSCSPISGHRSVSWYQQTPGQGLQFLFEYFSETQRNKGNFPGRFSGRQFSNSRSEMNVSTLELGDSALYLCASSLDTYEQYFGPGTRLTVT.

The chain joins TRBV18 to TRBJ1-1; D unresolved. Germline V gene lookup returns CDR1 KGHSH and CDR2 LQKENI. Trimming removed 0 bases at V and 1 base at J, with 6 bases between. This CDR3 is 14 amino acids long. The CDR3 is CASSPPYRNTEAFF. DNA of the CDR3: TGTGCCAGCTCACCACCTTATAGGAACACTGAAGCTTTCTTT.

This chain joins TRBV2 and TRBJ2-1, with D maybe TRBD2 (6 bases). The CDR3 covers 14 residues. V was cut by 9 bases and J by 0 bases, with 12 bases left in between. Per germline, CDR1 SNHLY and CDR2 FYNNEI. The CDR3 spells CASAPGSSYNEQFF. CDR3 in DNA: TGTGCCAGTGCCCCCGGGAGCTCCTACAATGAGCAGTTCTTC.

CDR3: CASTASGSYEQYF. For the CDR3, the DNA is TGCGCCAGCACTGCTAGTGGTTCCTACGAGCAGTACTTC. This sequence joins TRBV10-2 and TRBJ2-7; D is ambiguous. The CDR3 is 13 amino acids. The V gene's germline CDR1 is WSHSY and CDR2 SAAADI. V was clipped by 7 bases and J by 1 base, with 11 bases between them.

This clone came up once. The J gene is TRBJ2-7, the V gene TRBV30; 7 bases align to TRBD1. Germline CDR1 reads GTSNPN; CDR2 reads SVGIG (reference sequence). The J segment lost 1 base and the V segment lost 3 bases, leaving 9 bases of the junction unmatched. CDR3 length equals 15 residues. The CDR3 region has the DNA TGTGCCTGGAGGACAACAGGGGTTAATTCCTACGAGCAGTACTTC. Protein: CAWRTTGVNSYEQYF.

This clone has only one observation. V usage is TRBV28 and J usage is TRBJ1-2; D might be TRBD1 (6 bases). The CDR3 has 12 amino acids. Germline V gene data show CDR1 as MDHEN and CDR2 as SYDVKM. The ends were cut back, 5 bases at V and 7 bases at J, with 11 bases in the middle. The CDR3 nucleotides are TGTGCCAGCAGTGGCAGGGGCTCTGGCTACACCTTC. It is translated as CASSGRGSGYTF.

V gene TRBV19 combines with J gene TRBJ1-1; maybe TRBD1 (5 bases). The CDR3 contains 14 residues. Germline-derived CDR1 and CDR2 are LNHDA and SQIVND (reference sequence). V gave up 5 bases and J gave up 2 bases, with 12 bases separating them. Here the CDR3 DNA reads TGTGCCAGTAGTGCCCCGCAGGGTAACACTGAAGCTTTCTTT. It translates to CASSAPQGNTEAFF. Drawing the rest from reference TRBV19 and TRBJ1-1, the complete variable domain is DGGITQSPKYLFRKEGQNVTLSCEQNLNHDAMYWYRQDPGQGLRLIYYSQIVNDFQKGDIAEGYSVSREKKESFPLTVTSAQKNPTAFYLCASSAPQGNTEAFFGQGTRLTVV.

CDR3 DNA: TGTGCCAGCAGTTTAGGCACAGGGGGCTCGGCTTTCTTT. Its translation is CASSLGTGGSAFF. This rearrangement joins TRBV27 to TRBJ1-1; TRBD1 agrees at 9 bases. The V gene's germline CDR1 is MNHEY and CDR2 SMNVEV (reference sequence). Losses at the gene ends were 2 bases for V and 11 bases for J; bases not matched to a gene: 6. The CDR3 sequence is 13 residues long.

This clone has just a few counts. This chain uses TRBV27 with TRBJ2-1, with 8 bases lining up with TRBD1. Germline lookup yields CDR1 MNHEY and CDR2 SMNVEV (reference sequence). J was trimmed by 4 bases and V by 10 bases; bases with no gene match: 9. The CDR3 length is 14 residues. CDR3 sequence (DNA): TGTGCCACGGGGGTCCAGGGGGCTTACAATGAGCAGTTCTTC. Protein sequence: CATGVQGAYNEQFF.

The rearrangement links TRBV14 to TRBJ2-1, with 7 bases aligning to TRBD2. The V gene end was trimmed by 4 bases and the J gene end by 3 bases; junction bases not matched to a gene: 9. This CDR3 is 16 amino acids long. Looked up from germline, CDR1 is SGHDN and CDR2 is FVKESK. The chain's CDR3 is CASSLLEGLHYNEQFF. The CDR3 bases are TGTGCCAGCAGCCTACTTGAGGGACTACACTACAATGAGCAGTTCTTC.

This clone has only a few counts. The chain links TRBV5-5 to TRBJ1-5; D perhaps matches TRBD1 (6 bases). The CDR3 covers 14 residues. The ends were cut back, 3 bases at V and 2 bases at J, with 9 bases in the middle. The germline V gene has CDR1 SGHKS and CDR2 YYEKEE (reference sequence). As DNA, the CDR3 is TGTGCCAGCAGCTGGGACATGGGCAATCAGCCCCAGCATTTT. It specifies CASSWDMGNQPQHF.

This clone was observed a handful of times. The gene calls are TRBV6-6 and TRBJ2-7; 7 bases line up with TRBD2. This CDR3 has 15 residues. Germline CDR1 and CDR2: MNHNY and SVGAGI (reference sequence). V was pared by 6 bases and J by 6 bases, with 14 bases of the junction left unmatched. DNA of the CDR3: TGTGCCAGCAGATCCTCTGGCGGGAGACATGGCGAGCAGTACTTC. Residues: CASRSSGGRHGEQYF.

This chain uses TRBV6-1 with TRBJ1-2; D not resolved. The germline V gene encodes CDR1 MNHNS and CDR2 SASEGT. The CDR3 runs 14 residues. V lost 1 base and J 2 bases, leaving 8 bases between the germline ends. The CDR3, as DNA: TGTGCCAGCAGTGAAGTATATATGAACTATGGCTACACCTTC. As protein: CASSEVYMNYGYTF.

This clone was picked up a small number of times. The chain is built from TRBV5-4 and TRBJ1-2; perhaps TRBD1 as D (5 bases). Germline loops: CDR1 SGHNT, CDR2 YYREEE (reference sequence). The CDR3 spans 14 residues. Deletions cut 1 base from V and 5 bases from J, with 12 bases between. The CDR3 sequence: CASSLYGGVYGYTF. The CDR3 DNA reads as TGTGCCAGCAGCTTGTACGGGGGGGTGTATGGCTACACCTTC.

The rearrangement joins TRBV19 to TRBJ1-1; 7 bases map to TRBD1. The CDR3 contains 17 residues. Germline V gene sequence: CDR1 LNHDA, CDR2 SQIVND (reference sequence). Unmatched junction bases numbered 16, after V lost 9 bases and J lost 0 bases. CDR3 DNA sequence: TGTGCCAGCCTTACCCCGGGACAGCCAGGAATGAACACTGAAGCTTTCTTT. Its protein product is CASLTPGQPGMNTEAFF.

The CDR3 nucleotides read TGTGCCAGCTCACCACAACGGGACTCTGGAAACACCATATATTTT. It specifies CASSPQRDSGNTIYF. V gene TRBV18 combines with J gene TRBJ1-3; D remains unclear. V shed 1 base and J shed 0 bases, with 7 bases lying between them. Per germline, CDR1 KGHSH and CDR2 LQKENI. The CDR3 loop spans 15 amino acids.

The gene calls are TRBV15 and TRBJ1-4; D is undetermined. The germline V gene has CDR1 LNHNV and CDR2 YYDKDF (reference sequence). With 1 base removed from V and 5 bases from J, the gap between germline ends came to 5 bases. The CDR3 covers 13 residues. This chain's CDR3 is CATSRGRNEKLFF. Here the CDR3 DNA reads TGTGCCACCAGCAGAGGGAGAAATGAAAAACTGTTTTTT.

The CDR3 protein is CASSVGRDNNEQFF. DNA for the CDR3: TGTGCCAGCAGCGTTGGGCGGGATAACAATGAGCAGTTCTTC. This rearrangement joins TRBV9 to TRBJ2-1; D may be TRBD2 (6 bases). V lost 2 bases and J 5 bases, leaving 11 bases between the germline ends. Germline V gene data show CDR1 as SGDLS and CDR2 as YYNGEE. This CDR3 has 14 amino acids.